A single sample gave rise to the 27 T cell receptor beta chains below, sequenced in a study of blood T cell repertoires in COVID-19. Libraries were prepared by immunoSEQ multiplex PCR; TCRdb keeps only in-frame clonotypes and omits some of them. The sample records 35,000 to 50,000 clones, 86% being singletons. The sequenced material came from peripheral blood. These receptors were taken from a man in his 60s with active COVID-19.

The chain joins TRBV19 to TRBJ2-7; no reliable D call. This CDR3 has 14 amino acids. V was trimmed by 4 bases and J by 0 bases, leaving 10 bases between them. Germline V CDR1 and CDR2: LNHDA, SQIVND (reference sequence). The CDR3 DNA sequence: TGTGCCAGTAGTAGTCTAGAGACCTCCTACGAGCAGTACTTC. Translating gives CASSSLETSYEQYF.

J is TRBJ1-5 and V is TRBV30; D is unclear. This CDR3 spans 12 amino acids. From germline, CDR1 is GTSNPN and CDR2 SVGIG (reference sequence). Between the trimmed V and J ends, which lost 3 bases and 1 base, there was a span of 4 bases. CDR3: CAWSGSNQPQHF. The CDR3 bases are TGTGCCTGGAGCGGGAGCAATCAGCCCCAGCATTTT.

The V gene is TRBV7-2, the J gene TRBJ2-1; D possibly corresponds to TRBD2 (6 bases). The CDR3 is 15 residues long. Germline V CDR1 and CDR2: SGHTA, FQGNSA. V lost 0 bases and J lost 6, with 12 bases in between. CDR3 residues: CASSLAGTAPNEQFF. CDR3 coding DNA: TGTGCCAGCAGCTTAGCCGGGACTGCCCCCAATGAGCAGTTCTTC.

The genes are TRBV21-1 and TRBJ2-5; the DNA was not compared with TRBD2, the D call given in the table. TRBV21-1 is described as a pseudogene. The CDR3 loop spans 17 amino acids. CDR3 residues: CASGLLGVAAHQETQYF. For the CDR3, the DNA is TGTGCCAGCGGCCTCTTAGGGGTAGCGGCACACCAAGAGACCCAGTACTTC.

The chain recombines TRBV14 with TRBJ2-1; D call uncertain. Germline V gene lookup returns CDR1 SGHDN and CDR2 FVKESK. This CDR3 contains 14 residues. V gave up 3 bases and J gave up 7 bases, with 13 bases separating them. The CDR3 protein is CASSQYPPLNEQFF. DNA for the CDR3: TGTGCCAGCAGCCAGTATCCCCCGTTGAATGAGCAGTTCTTC.

This clone was observed a single time. The chain employs TRBV5-6 and TRBJ1-1; D is undetermined. V lost 4 bases, J lost 3 bases, and 10 bases lay in between. CDR3 size: 13 residues. Per germline, CDR1 SGHDT and CDR2 YYEEEE. CDR3 coding DNA: TGTGCCAGCAGCCTCGGGTCTTACACTGAAGCTTTCTTT. Protein product: CASSLGSYTEAFF. Looking up the rest from reference TRBV5-6 and TRBJ1-1 gives the full variable domain: DAGVTQSPTHLIKTRGQQVTLRCSPKSGHDTVSWYQQALGQGPQFIFQYYEEEERQRGNFPDRFSGHQFPNYSSELNVNALLLGDSALYLCASSLGSYTEAFFGQGTRLTVV.

For this clone: An end of the junction differs from the germline gene, which may be a read error. The rearrangement links TRBV11-2 to TRBJ2-7, with no clear D. Germline lookup yields CDR1 SGHAT and CDR2 FQNNGV. The CDR3 extends over 14 amino acids. CDR3 region: CASRLGGEHYEQYF. DNA of the CDR3: TGTGCCAGCAGGTTAGGTGGAGAACACTACGAGCAGTACTTC.

V usage is TRBV18 and J usage is TRBJ2-7; TRBD1 aligns across 7 bases. The CDR3 loop spans 16 amino acids. Losses at the gene ends were 0 bases for V and 1 base for J; bases not matched to a gene: 6. Germline CDR1 is KGHSH and CDR2 is LQKENI. The CDR3 protein is CASSPPVGTASYEQYF. Here the CDR3 DNA reads TGTGCCAGCTCACCACCGGTGGGGACAGCTTCCTACGAGCAGTACTTC.

This chain joins TRBV4-1 and TRBJ1-1; D gene uncertain. The ends were cut back, 2 bases at V and 1 base at J, with 17 bases in the middle. Germline V gene data show CDR1 as MGHRA and CDR2 as YSYEKL. The CDR3 runs 17 residues. CDR3: CASSQSDPRAGNTEAFF. The CDR3 DNA reads TGCGCCAGCAGCCAAAGCGACCCCCGGGCGGGGAACACTGAAGCTTTCTTT.

The CDR3, as DNA: TGTGCCACCTCCCCTGGCGGGGGGTTGGATGAGCAGTTCTTC. Residues: CATSPGGGLDEQFF. The chain employs TRBV7-2 and TRBJ2-1, with 8 bases that match TRBD2. The CDR3 covers 14 residues. Germline CDR1 is SGHTA and CDR2 is FQGNSA. Trimming cost V 10 bases and J 8 bases; bases outside gene matches: 13.

The chain joins TRBV10-3 to TRBJ2-1; D might be TRBD1 (6 bases). The CDR3 sequence is 15 residues long. Between the trimmed V and J ends, which lost 0 bases and 4 bases, there was a span of 10 bases. From germline, CDR1 is ENHRY and CDR2 SYGVKD. The CDR3 DNA sequence: TGTGCCATCAGTGAGTCAACAGGGTCATACAATGAGCAGTTCTTC. Translated, it gives CAISESTGSYNEQFF.

V is TRBV29-1 and J is TRBJ2-3; TRBD1 matches 11 bases. Germline trimming cut 3 bases from V and 6 bases from J; bases unmatched to any gene: 8. The CDR3 is 15 amino acids. Looked up from germline, CDR1 is SQVTM and CDR2 is ANQGSEA. The CDR3 nucleotides are TGCAGCGTTGACCCCGGGACAGGGGGTTTGGATACGCAGTATTTT. Translation: CSVDPGTGGLDTQYF.

The chain combines TRBV27 with TRBJ2-3; D unresolved. Germline V gives CDR1 MNHEY, CDR2 SMNVEV (reference sequence). The CDR3 loop spans 15 amino acids. Trimming cost V 3 bases and J 0 bases, with 10 bases left between them. CDR3 coding DNA: TGTGCCAGCAGTTTCGGTCCGACTAGCACAGATACGCAGTATTTT. Its protein product is CASSFGPTSTDTQYF.

This chain uses TRBV14 with TRBJ2-7, with D perhaps matching TRBD1 (6 bases). In germline, CDR1 is SGHDN, CDR2 FVKESK. The CDR3 runs 13 residues. Trimming pared 3 bases from V and 6 bases from J, leaving 12 bases between. The CDR3 region has the DNA TGTGCCAGCAGCCAGACAGGCCCCCTCGAGCAGTACTTC. Protein: CASSQTGPLEQYF.

This clone was seen a handful of times. The CDR3 loop reads CASSLEGYYYEQYF. The CDR3 DNA follows: TGTGCCAGCAGCTTAGAGGGATATTACTACGAGCAGTACTTC. V is TRBV5-4 and J is TRBJ2-7, with D perhaps TRBD2 (5 bases). Trimming shortened V by 2 bases and J by 3 bases, and 12 bases separated the two germline ends. From germline, CDR1 is SGHNT and CDR2 YYREEE (reference sequence). The CDR3 consists of 14 residues.

The chain carries TRBV2 and TRBJ2-3; 9 nucleotides align to TRBD1. There are 15 residues in the CDR3. V was clipped by 5 bases and J by 4 bases; unmatched bases: 7. Germline values: CDR1 SNHLY, CDR2 FYNNEI. The DNA of the CDR3 is TGTGCCAGCAGTTCTGGACAGGGGAACGCAGATACGCAGTATTTT. Its translation is CASSSGQGNADTQYF.

The V call is TRBV7-2, the J call TRBJ1-6; perhaps TRBD1 as D (6 bases). The CDR3 covers 15 residues. With 0 bases removed from V and 7 bases from J, the gap between germline ends came to 10 bases. Germline CDR1 and CDR2: SGHTA and FQGNSA. CDR3 sequence (DNA): TGTGCCAGCAGCTTAGCGTTACAGGGAAATTCACCCCTCCACTTT. Its translation is CASSLALQGNSPLHF.

The V and J genes are TRBV30 and TRBJ2-5, with TRBD2 identical over 7 bases. The germline V gene encodes CDR1 GTSNPN and CDR2 SVGIG (reference sequence). The CDR3 has 13 amino acids. With V trimmed by 0 bases and J by 4 bases, 2 bases remained unmatched. For the CDR3, the DNA is TGTGCCTGGAGTGTAGCGGGATCAGAGACCCAGTACTTC. It yields the protein CAWSVAGSETQYF.

The gene calls are TRBV5-5 and TRBJ2-7; D perhaps matches TRBD2 (6 bases). The ends were cut back, 0 bases at V and 0 bases at J, with 10 bases in the middle. CDR3 length equals 15 residues. Per the germline V gene, CDR1 is SGHKS and CDR2 is YYEKEE (reference sequence). The DNA for the CDR3 is TGTGCCAGCAGCTTGGCGGGAGCCCCCTCCTACGAGCAGTACTTC. Translated, it gives CASSLAGAPSYEQYF.

The chain couples TRBV11-2 to TRBJ2-7, with TRBD1 as a possible D gene (5 bases). The CDR3 has 15 amino acids. The germline V and J ends were trimmed by 0 bases and 2 bases, with 11 bases remaining between them. Germline loops: CDR1 SGHAT, CDR2 FQNNGV. Here the CDR3 reads CASSLEQQVAYEQYF. CDR3 coding DNA: TGTGCCAGCAGCTTAGAACAACAGGTGGCCTACGAGCAGTACTTC.

V usage is TRBV5-1 and J usage is TRBJ1-1, with D possibly being TRBD1 (5 bases). Germline V gene data show CDR1 as SGHRS and CDR2 as YFSETQ. Trimming stripped 2 bases from V and 8 bases from J, with 19 bases between. The CDR3 has 15 residues. CDR3 in DNA: TGCGCCAGCAGCTTAAGGACATTGACCCAATCCGAAGCTTTCTTT. This sequence encodes CASSLRTLTQSEAFF.

V usage is TRBV18 and J usage is TRBJ2-3; D gene unclear. This CDR3 is built from 13 residues. V dropped 0 bases and J dropped 3 bases, with 4 bases sitting between them. CDR1 and CDR2 from the germline V gene are KGHSH and LQKENI. The CDR3 spells CASSPPITDTQYF. The CDR3 nucleotides are TGTGCCAGCTCACCACCCATTACAGATACGCAGTATTTT.

The CDR3 is CASSLVAGLAGPNTGELFF. The CDR3 nucleotides are TGCGCCAGCAGCTTGGTAGCGGGACTAGCGGGACCGAACACCGGGGAGCTGTTTTTT. The chain has TRBV5-1 and TRBJ2-2; 13 bases line up with TRBD2. Trimming removed 0 bases from V and 0 bases from J; junction bases left unmatched: 5. The length of the CDR3 is 19 residues. Germline CDR1 is SGHRS and CDR2 is YFSETQ.

V gene TRBV12-3 or TRBV12-4 combines with J gene TRBJ1-2, with D unresolved. Trimming took off 6 bases at V and 1 base at J, with 6 bases between the two ends. This CDR3 comprises 12 residues. CDR3 bases: TGTGCCAGCAGAATCAATAACTATGGCTACACCTTC. This gives the protein CASRINNYGYTF.

The V and J genes are TRBV5-1 and TRBJ1-2; 7 bases map to TRBD1. V shed 5 bases, J shed 2 bases, and the junction held 3 bases outside the gene matches. CDR1 and CDR2 (germline): SGHRS, YFSETQ. This CDR3 has 13 amino acids. The DNA for the CDR3 is TGCGCCAGCAGTCCGGACAGGAACTATGGCTACACCTTC. It specifies CASSPDRNYGYTF.

This clone was picked up one time. The V and J genes are TRBV7-2 and TRBJ2-7; TRBD2 aligns across 7 bases. CDR3 size: 14 residues. V was clipped by 5 bases and J by 4 bases; unmatched bases: 8. In germline, CDR1 is SGHTA, CDR2 FQGNSA. CDR3 sequence (DNA): TGTGCCAGCAGCCCGGGACTAACAATGTACGAGCAGTACTTC. Its protein is CASSPGLTMYEQYF.

This clone was seen once. The chain uses TRBV2 and TRBJ2-1; TRBD2 agrees at 8 bases. The CDR3 extends over 16 amino acids. Germline CDR1 reads SNHLY; CDR2 reads FYNNEI. Trimming took 9 bases from V and 6 from J; bases not matched to a gene: 16. The CDR3 here is CARRKASGPISNEQFF. The DNA for the CDR3 is TGTGCCAGACGGAAGGCTAGCGGGCCTATTAGCAATGAGCAGTTCTTC.